This TCR beta chain was documented in a study of blood T cell repertoires in COVID-19. Across the whole study: Samples of COVID-19 (acute and convalescent) were obtained from the United States, Italy and Spain.

Profiled with immunoSEQ multiplex PCR; TCRdb holds only in-frame clones, not every one. The table records roughly 100,000 clones, around 81% of them present only once. Trimming pared 7 bases from V and 4 bases from J, leaving 16 bases between. This CDR3 spans 13 amino acids. The germline V gene encodes CDR1 GTSNPN and CDR2 SVGIG (reference sequence). Sequences were obtained from peripheral blood. The V call is TRBV30, the J call TRBJ1-2; D is unclear. This clonotype was obtained from a woman aged 70 to 79 with acute or convalescent COVID-19. The CDR3 spells CAFTPGPPYGYTF. CDR3 sequence (DNA): TGTGCCTTTACGCCAGGTCCCCCCTATGGCTACACCTTC.